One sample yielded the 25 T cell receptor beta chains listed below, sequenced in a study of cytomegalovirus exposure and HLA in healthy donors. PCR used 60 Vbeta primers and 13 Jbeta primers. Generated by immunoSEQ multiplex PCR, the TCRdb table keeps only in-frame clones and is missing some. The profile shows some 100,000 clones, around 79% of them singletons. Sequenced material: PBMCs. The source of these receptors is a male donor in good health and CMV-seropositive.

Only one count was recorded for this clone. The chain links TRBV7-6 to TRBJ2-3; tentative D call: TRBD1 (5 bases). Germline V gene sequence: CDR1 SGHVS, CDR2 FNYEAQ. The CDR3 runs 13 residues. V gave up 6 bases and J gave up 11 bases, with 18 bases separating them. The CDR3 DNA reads TGTGCCAGCAGGGAACGAAGCCAGGGCGGGCAGTATTTT. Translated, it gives CASRERSQGGQYF. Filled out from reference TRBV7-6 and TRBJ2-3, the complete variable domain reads GAGVSQSPRYKVTKRGQDVALRCDPISGHVSLYWYRQALGQGPEFLTYFNYEAQQDKSGLPNDRFSAERPEGSISTLTIQRTEQRDSAMYRCASRERSQGGQYFGPGTRLTVL.

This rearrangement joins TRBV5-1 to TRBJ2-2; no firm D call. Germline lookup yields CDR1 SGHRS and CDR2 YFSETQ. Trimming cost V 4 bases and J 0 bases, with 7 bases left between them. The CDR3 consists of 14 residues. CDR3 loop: CASSVTANTGELFF. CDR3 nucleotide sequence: TGCGCCAGCAGCGTTACAGCGAACACCGGGGAGCTGTTTTTT.

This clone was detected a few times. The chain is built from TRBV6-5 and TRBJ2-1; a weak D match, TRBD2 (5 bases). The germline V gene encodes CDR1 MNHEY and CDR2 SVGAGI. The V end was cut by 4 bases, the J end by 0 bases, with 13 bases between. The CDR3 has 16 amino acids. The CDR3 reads CASSFRTRSSYNEQFF. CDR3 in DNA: TGTGCCAGCAGTTTTCGTACTAGGAGCTCCTACAATGAGCAGTTCTTC.

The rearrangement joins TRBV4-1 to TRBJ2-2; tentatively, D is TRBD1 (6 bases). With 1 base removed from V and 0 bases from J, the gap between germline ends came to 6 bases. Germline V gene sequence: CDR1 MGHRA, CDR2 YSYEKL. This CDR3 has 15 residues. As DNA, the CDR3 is TGCGCCAGCAGCCAAGGGACAGCGAACACCGGGGAGCTGTTTTTT. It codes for CASSQGTANTGELFF.

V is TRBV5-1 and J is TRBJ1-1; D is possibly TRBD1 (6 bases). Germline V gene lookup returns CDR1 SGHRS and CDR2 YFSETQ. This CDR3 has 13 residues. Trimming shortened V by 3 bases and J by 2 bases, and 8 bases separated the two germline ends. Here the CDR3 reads CASSWDTNTEAFF. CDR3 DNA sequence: TGCGCCAGCAGCTGGGACACTAACACTGAAGCTTTCTTT.

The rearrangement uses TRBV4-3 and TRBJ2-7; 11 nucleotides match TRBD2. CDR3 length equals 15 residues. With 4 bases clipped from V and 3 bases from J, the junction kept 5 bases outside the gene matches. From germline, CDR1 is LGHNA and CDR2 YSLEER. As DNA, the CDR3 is TGCGCCAGCAGCCCCGGGACTAGCGGATTCTACGAGCAGTACTTC. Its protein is CASSPGTSGFYEQYF.

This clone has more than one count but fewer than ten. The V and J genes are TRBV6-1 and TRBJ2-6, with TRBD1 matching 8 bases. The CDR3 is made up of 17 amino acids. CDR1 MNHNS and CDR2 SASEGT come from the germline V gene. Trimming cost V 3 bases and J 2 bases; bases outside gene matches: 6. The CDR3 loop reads CASSDRGLVTGANVLTF. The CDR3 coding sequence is TGTGCCAGCAGTGACAGGGGGCTCGTAACTGGGGCCAACGTCCTGACTTTC.

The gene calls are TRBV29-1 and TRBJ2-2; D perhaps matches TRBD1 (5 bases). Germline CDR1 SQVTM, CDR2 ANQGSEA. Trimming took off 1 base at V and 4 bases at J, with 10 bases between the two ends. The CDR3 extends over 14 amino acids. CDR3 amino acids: CSVEGQGFTGELFF. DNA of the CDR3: TGCAGCGTTGAAGGGCAGGGATTCACCGGGGAGCTGTTTTTT.

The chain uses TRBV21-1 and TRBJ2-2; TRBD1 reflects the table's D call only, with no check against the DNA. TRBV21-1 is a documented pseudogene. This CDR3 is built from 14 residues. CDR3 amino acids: CASNRGTRTGELFF. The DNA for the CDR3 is TGTGCCAGTAACAGGGGCACGAGGACCGGGGAGCTGTTTTTT.

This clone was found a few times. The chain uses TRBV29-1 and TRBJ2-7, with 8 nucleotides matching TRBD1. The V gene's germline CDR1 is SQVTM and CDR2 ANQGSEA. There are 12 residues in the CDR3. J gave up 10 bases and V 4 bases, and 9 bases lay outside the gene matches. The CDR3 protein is CSVGAAGGVQYF. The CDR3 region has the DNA TGCAGCGTTGGGGCGGCAGGGGGCGTACAGTACTTC.

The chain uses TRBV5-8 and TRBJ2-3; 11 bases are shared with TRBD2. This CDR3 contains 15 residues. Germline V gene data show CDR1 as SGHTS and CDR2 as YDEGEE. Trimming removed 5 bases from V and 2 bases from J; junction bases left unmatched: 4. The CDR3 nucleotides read TGTGCCAGCAGACTAGCGGGGGCTATCACAGATACGCAGTATTTT. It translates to CASRLAGAITDTQYF.

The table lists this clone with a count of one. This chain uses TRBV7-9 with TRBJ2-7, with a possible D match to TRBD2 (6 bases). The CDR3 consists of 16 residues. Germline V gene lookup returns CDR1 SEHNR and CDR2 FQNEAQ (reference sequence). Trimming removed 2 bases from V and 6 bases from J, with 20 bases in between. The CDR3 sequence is CASSLTAGQGPSEQYF. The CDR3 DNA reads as TGTGCCAGCAGCTTAACGGCGGGGCAGGGCCCTTCCGAGCAGTACTTC. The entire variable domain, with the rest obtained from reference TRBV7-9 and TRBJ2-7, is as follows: DTGVSQNPRHKITKRGQNVTFRCDPISEHNRLYWYRQTLGQGPEFLTYFQNEAQLEKSRLLSDRFSAERPKGSFSTLEIQRTEQGDSAMYLCASSLTAGQGPSEQYFGPGTRLTVT.

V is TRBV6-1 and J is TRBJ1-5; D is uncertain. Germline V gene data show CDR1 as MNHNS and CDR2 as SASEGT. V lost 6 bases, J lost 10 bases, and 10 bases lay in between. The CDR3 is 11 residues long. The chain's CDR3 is CASSHNGPQHF. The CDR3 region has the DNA TGTGCCAGCAGCCATAACGGTCCCCAGCATTTT.

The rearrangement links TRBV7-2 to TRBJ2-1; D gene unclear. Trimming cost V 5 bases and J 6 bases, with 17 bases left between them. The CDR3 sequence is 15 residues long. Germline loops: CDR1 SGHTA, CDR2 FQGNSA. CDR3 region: CASSLESRFSNEQFF. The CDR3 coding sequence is TGTGCCAGCAGCCTTGAATCGAGATTTTCCAATGAGCAGTTCTTC.

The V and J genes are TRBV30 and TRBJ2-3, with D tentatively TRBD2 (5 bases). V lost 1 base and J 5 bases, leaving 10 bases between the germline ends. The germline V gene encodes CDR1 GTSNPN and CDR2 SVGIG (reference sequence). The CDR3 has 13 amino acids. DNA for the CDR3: TGTGCCTGGAGTGAAGACCGGGGAGATACGCAGTATTTT. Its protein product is CAWSEDRGDTQYF.

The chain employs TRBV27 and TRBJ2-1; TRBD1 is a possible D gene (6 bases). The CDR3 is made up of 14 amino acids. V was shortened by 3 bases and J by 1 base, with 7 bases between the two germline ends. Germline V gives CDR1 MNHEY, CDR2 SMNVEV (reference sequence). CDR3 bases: TGTGCCAGCAGTTTGGGGGCGTCCTACAATGAGCAGTTCTTC. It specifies CASSLGASYNEQFF.

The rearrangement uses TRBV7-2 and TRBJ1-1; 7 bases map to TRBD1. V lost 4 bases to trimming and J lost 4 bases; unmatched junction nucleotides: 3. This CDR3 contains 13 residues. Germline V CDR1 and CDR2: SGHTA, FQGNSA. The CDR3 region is CASSSNRGTEAFF. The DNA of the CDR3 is TGTGCCAGCAGCTCCAACAGGGGCACTGAAGCTTTCTTT. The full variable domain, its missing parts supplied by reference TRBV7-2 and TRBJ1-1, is GAGVSQSPSNKVTEKGKDVELRCDPISGHTALYWYRQSLGQGLEFLIYFQGNSAPDKSGLPSDRFSAERTGGSVSTLTIQRTQQEDSAVYLCASSSNRGTEAFFGQGTRLTVV.

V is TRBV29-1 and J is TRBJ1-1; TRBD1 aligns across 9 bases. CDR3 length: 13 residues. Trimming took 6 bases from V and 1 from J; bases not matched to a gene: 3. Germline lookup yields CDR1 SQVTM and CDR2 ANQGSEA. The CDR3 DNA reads TGCAGCGTCTCGACAGGGGGGAACACTGAAGCTTTCTTT. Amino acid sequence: CSVSTGGNTEAFF.

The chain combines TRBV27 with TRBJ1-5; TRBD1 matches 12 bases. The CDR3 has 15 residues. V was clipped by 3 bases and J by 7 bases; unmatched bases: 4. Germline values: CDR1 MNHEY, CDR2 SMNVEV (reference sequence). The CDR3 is CASSFGTGGGQPQHF. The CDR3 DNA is TGTGCCAGCAGTTTCGGGACAGGGGGCGGGCAGCCCCAGCATTTT.

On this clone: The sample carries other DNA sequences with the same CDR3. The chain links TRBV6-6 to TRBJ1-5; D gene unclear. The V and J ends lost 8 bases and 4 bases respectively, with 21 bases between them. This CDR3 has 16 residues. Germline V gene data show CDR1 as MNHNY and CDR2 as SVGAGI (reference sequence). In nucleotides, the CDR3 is TGTGCCAGCGTCACACAGTCCTCAGGTGGGAATCAGCCCCAGCATTTT. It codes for CASVTQSSGGNQPQHF.

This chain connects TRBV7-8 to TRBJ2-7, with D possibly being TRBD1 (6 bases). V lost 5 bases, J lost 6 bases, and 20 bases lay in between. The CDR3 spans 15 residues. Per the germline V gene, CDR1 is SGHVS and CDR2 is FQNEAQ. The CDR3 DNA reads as TGTGCCAGCAGCACCGACCGCCCTGGGGGCAGCGAGCAGTACTTC. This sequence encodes CASSTDRPGGSEQYF.

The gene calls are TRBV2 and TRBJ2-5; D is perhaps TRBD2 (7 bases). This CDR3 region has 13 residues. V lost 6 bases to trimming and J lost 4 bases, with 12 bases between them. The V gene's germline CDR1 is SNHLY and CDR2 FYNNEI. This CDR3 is CASRVGGRETQYF. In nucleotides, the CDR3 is TGTGCCAGCAGGGTGGGGGGGCGAGAGACCCAGTACTTC.

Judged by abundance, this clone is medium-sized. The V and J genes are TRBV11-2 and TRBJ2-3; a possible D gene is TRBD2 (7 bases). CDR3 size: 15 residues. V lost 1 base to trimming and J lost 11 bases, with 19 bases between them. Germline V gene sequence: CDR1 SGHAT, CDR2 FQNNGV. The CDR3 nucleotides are TGTGCCAGCAGCTTAGCGGGGGGCCCAGGGTGTGGGCAGTATTTT. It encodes CASSLAGGPGCGQYF.

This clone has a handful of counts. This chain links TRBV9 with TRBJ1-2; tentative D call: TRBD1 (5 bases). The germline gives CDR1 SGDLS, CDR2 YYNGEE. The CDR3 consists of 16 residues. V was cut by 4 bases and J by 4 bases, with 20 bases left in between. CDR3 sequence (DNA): TGTGCCAGCAGCCCTCACCAAGACAGCGTCGGCTATGGCTACACCTTC. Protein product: CASSPHQDSVGYGYTF.

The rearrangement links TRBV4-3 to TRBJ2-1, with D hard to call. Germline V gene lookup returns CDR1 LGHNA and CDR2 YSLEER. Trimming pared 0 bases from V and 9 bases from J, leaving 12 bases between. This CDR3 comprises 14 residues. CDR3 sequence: CASSQDPTAGEQFF. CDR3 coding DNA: TGCGCCAGCAGCCAAGATCCCACAGCCGGTGAGCAGTTCTTC.